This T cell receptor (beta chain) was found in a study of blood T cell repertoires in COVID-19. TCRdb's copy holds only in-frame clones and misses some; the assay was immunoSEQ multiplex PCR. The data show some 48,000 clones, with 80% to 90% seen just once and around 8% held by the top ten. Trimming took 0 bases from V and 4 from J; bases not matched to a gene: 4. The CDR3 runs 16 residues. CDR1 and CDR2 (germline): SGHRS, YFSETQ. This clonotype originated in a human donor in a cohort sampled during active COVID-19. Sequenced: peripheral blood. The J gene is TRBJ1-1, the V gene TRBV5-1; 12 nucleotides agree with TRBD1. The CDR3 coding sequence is TGCGCCAGCAGCTTGGCAGGGACAGGGGGCGGCACTGAAGCTTTCTTT. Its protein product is CASSLAGTGGGTEAFF.